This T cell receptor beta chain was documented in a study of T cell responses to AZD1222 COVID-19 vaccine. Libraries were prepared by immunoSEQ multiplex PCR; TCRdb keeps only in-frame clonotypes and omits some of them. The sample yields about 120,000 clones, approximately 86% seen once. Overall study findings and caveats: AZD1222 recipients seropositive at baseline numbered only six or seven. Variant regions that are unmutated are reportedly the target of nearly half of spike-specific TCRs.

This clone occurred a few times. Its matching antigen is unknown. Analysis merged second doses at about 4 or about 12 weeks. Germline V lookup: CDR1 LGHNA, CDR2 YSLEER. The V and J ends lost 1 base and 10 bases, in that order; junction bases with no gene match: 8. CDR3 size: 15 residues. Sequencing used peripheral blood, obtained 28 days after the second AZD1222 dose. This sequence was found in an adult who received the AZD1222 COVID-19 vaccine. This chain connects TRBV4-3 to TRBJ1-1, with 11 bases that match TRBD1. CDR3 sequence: CASSQGTGQGGRAFF. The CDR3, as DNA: TGCGCCAGCAGCCAAGGGACGGGACAGGGGGGTCGAGCTTTCTTT.